Listed here are 20 T cell receptor beta chains from one sample, sequenced in a study of identical twins. TCRdb reprocessed the 5' RACE reads with MiXCR, giving one entry per CDR3 protein. The sample lists 500,000 or so distinct CDR3 sequences, around 15% occurring once. This sample was shared with a second study, whose subject was yellow fever vaccine responses in identical twins.

The source material was CD4+ T cells sorted from blood. These receptors were collected from a woman younger than 35 in good health.

This clonotype was seen a few times. The gene calls are TRBV7-2 and TRBJ2-7; 7 bases fit TRBD1. Germline V gives CDR1 SGHTA, CDR2 FQGNSA. V was clipped by 8 bases and J by 5 bases; unmatched bases: 15. This CDR3 is built from 15 residues. CDR3 in DNA: TGTGCCAGCTCCACTAAGGTGGTAGGGGGCGACGAGCAGTACTTC. Translated: CASSTKVVGGDEQYF.

The CDR3 DNA reads TGTGCCAGCAGTTACTCTGACACCAGCTCCTACGAGCAGTACTTC. Encoded protein: CASSYSDTSSYEQYF. The chain is built from TRBV6-2 or TRBV6-3 and TRBJ2-7; D ambiguous. Germline V lookup: CDR1 MNHEY, CDR2 SVGEGT. Trimming shortened V by 0 bases and J by 0 bases, and 9 bases separated the two germline ends. The CDR3 contains 15 residues.

This sequence joins TRBV5-1 and TRBJ2-6; 11 bases are a match to TRBD1. Germline V gene lookup returns CDR1 SGHRS and CDR2 YFSETQ. V trimming: 3 bases; J trimming: 1 base; junction bases outside the gene matches: 6. The CDR3 extends over 18 amino acids. Here the CDR3 reads CASSSIRDRGSGANVLTF. CDR3 sequence (DNA): TGCGCCAGCAGCTCGATCCGGGACAGGGGGTCTGGGGCCAACGTCCTGACTTTC. The whole variable domain, filled in from reference TRBV5-1 and TRBJ2-6, reads KAGVTQTPRYLIKTRGQQVTLSCSPISGHRSVSWYQQTPGQGLQFLFEYFSETQRNKGNFPGRFSGRQFSNSRSEMNVSTLELGDSALYLCASSSIRDRGSGANVLTFGAGSRLTVL.

The rearrangement uses TRBV12-3 or TRBV12-4 and TRBJ2-7, with 8 bases lining up with TRBD1. The CDR3 spans 14 residues. Losses at the gene ends were 5 bases for V and 4 bases for J; bases not matched to a gene: 7. The CDR3 bases are TGTGCCAGCAGTCCCCGACAGGGGAAGTACGAGCAGTACTTC. Encoded protein: CASSPRQGKYEQYF.

The table lists this clonotype with many counts. The V gene is TRBV4-3, the J gene TRBJ2-2, with unresolved D. CDR3 size: 15 residues. The V and J ends lost 3 bases and 1 base respectively, with 9 bases between them. Germline V lookup: CDR1 LGHNA, CDR2 YSLEER. CDR3: CASSQTRQNTGELFF. In nucleotides, the CDR3 is TGCGCCAGCAGCCAGACACGACAGAACACCGGGGAGCTGTTTTTT.

This clonotype was picked up a small number of times. The CDR3 is CASSVSKKVPSGVNEQFF. CDR3 DNA sequence: TGCGCCAGCAGCGTAAGCAAAAAGGTCCCGTCGGGAGTTAATGAGCAGTTCTTC. The rearrangement links TRBV5-1 to TRBJ2-1; D might be TRBD2 (6 bases). The CDR3 loop spans 18 amino acids. Trimming left V 4 bases short and J 7 bases short, with 27 bases between. Germline V gene data show CDR1 as SGHRS and CDR2 as YFSETQ. Based on the CDR3 plus reference TRBV5-1 and TRBJ2-1, the full variable domain is KAGVTQTPRYLIKTRGQQVTLSCSPISGHRSVSWYQQTPGQGLQFLFEYFSETQRNKGNFPGRFSGRQFSNSRSEMNVSTLELGDSALYLCASSVSKKVPSGVNEQFFGPGTRLTVL.

This clonotype was seen a few times. The rearrangement links TRBV14 to TRBJ2-7; D might be TRBD2 (5 bases). The V gene lost 4 bases and the J gene lost 6 bases, with 13 bases spanning the gap. Germline V lookup: CDR1 SGHDN, CDR2 FVKESK. CDR3 length: 13 residues. CDR3 nucleotides: TGTGCCAGCAGCCCGGCGGGTTGGGGCGAGCAGTACTTC. Protein sequence: CASSPAGWGEQYF.

Many counts were recorded for this clonotype. This rearrangement joins TRBV29-1 to TRBJ2-2; D unclear. The V gene lost 5 bases and the J gene lost 1 base, with 11 bases spanning the gap. CDR3 length: 14 residues. Per germline, CDR1 SQVTM and CDR2 ANQGSEA. CDR3: CSVTPGRNTGELFF. The CDR3 nucleotides are TGCAGCGTTACCCCCGGCCGGAACACCGGGGAGCTGTTTTTT.

This clonotype was detected only a few times. V and J are TRBV19 and TRBJ2-5; TRBD1 is a possible D gene (5 bases). Deletions cut 1 base from V and 5 bases from J, with 14 bases between. CDR1 LNHDA and CDR2 SQIVND come from the germline V gene (reference sequence). CDR3 length equals 15 residues. The CDR3 is CASSIGAGWMETQYF. Written as DNA, the CDR3 is TGTGCCAGTAGTATAGGGGCAGGGTGGATGGAGACCCAGTACTTC.

V usage is TRBV10-1 and J usage is TRBJ2-1; D is uncertain. Germline V CDR1 and CDR2: WNHNN, SYGVQD (reference sequence). The CDR3 contains 14 residues. The V end lost 2 bases, the J end lost 4 bases, and 9 bases lay between the germline ends. The DNA for the CDR3 is TGCGCCAGCAGTGAGGGGCCCGGGTACAATGAGCAGTTCTTC. Translating gives CASSEGPGYNEQFF.

This clonotype was seen at least ten times. The chain carries TRBV29-1 and TRBJ2-5; 9 bases map to TRBD1. Per the germline V gene, CDR1 is SQVTM and CDR2 is ANQGSEA. V was pared by 5 bases and J by 5 bases, with 6 bases of the junction left unmatched. The CDR3 covers 13 residues. CDR3 nucleotides: TGCAGCGTTATTACAGGGGGCGTCGAGACCCAGTACTTC. It yields the protein CSVITGGVETQYF.

The chain links TRBV5-1 to TRBJ2-2; possibly TRBD1 for D (5 bases). The CDR3 length is 15 residues. CDR1 and CDR2 (germline): SGHRS, YFSETQ. With 2 bases removed from V and 4 bases from J, the gap between germline ends came to 12 bases. The CDR3 DNA sequence: TGCGCCAGCAGCTTCGGCAGGGTCGGCACCGGGGAGCTGTTTTTT. Residues: CASSFGRVGTGELFF.

Comment on this clonotype: This may arise from a read error, as a much more abundant clone is one base away. The chain recombines TRBV12-3 or TRBV12-4 with TRBJ2-1; D remains ambiguous. This CDR3 contains 11 residues. This CDR3 is CVSSLPGRRIF. In DNA form, the CDR3 reads TGTGTCAGCAGCCTCCCTGGTCGACGAATCTTC.

This chain joins TRBV7-8 and TRBJ1-5; TRBD1 matches at 9 bases. The germline V gene encodes CDR1 SGHVS and CDR2 FQNEAQ. The trim removed 8 bases at V and 7 bases at J, leaving 12 bases unmatched. The CDR3 contains 15 residues. For the CDR3, the DNA is TGTGCCAGCGGGACAGGGACAGGGAGGGAGCAGCCCCAGCATTTT. Translation: CASGTGTGREQPQHF.

This clonotype was counted ten times or more. The rearrangement links TRBV12-3 or TRBV12-4 to TRBJ2-3; D possibly matches TRBD1 or TRBD2 (5 bases each). The CDR3 loop spans 14 amino acids. V lost 2 bases to trimming and J lost 6 bases, with 12 bases between them. The DNA of the CDR3 is TGTGCCAGCAGTTTAAGGGACCCTCCCGATACGCAGTATTTT. It yields the protein CASSLRDPPDTQYF.

This clonotype was seen at least ten times. The gene calls are TRBV5-1 and TRBJ2-2, with a tentative D call TRBD1 (6 bases). Germline V gives CDR1 SGHRS, CDR2 YFSETQ. The V end was cut by 7 bases, the J end by 5 bases, with 15 bases between. This CDR3 is 14 amino acids long. The CDR3 sequence: CASSREGQTGELFF. The CDR3 coding sequence is TGCGCCAGCTCCCGCGAGGGACAAACCGGGGAGCTGTTTTTT.

This clonotype was picked up many times. The V call is TRBV6-2 or TRBV6-3, the J call TRBJ2-1; the D is unclear. The germline V gene has CDR1 MNHEY and CDR2 SVGEGT. V lost 5 bases and J lost 9, with 23 bases in between. The CDR3 consists of 16 residues. The CDR3 loop reads CASSLPIIRAVGEQFF. CDR3 nucleotides: TGTGCCAGCAGTCTTCCTATTATACGCGCGGTGGGTGAGCAGTTCTTC.

The V call is TRBV11-2, the J call TRBJ2-3; TRBD1 might be the D (6 bases). Trimming removed 3 bases from V and 3 bases from J, with 10 bases in between. The germline CDR1 and CDR2 sequences are SGHAT and FQNNGV. This CDR3 has 14 residues. CDR3: CASSFPGVTDTQYF. CDR3 nucleotide sequence: TGTGCCAGCAGCTTCCCAGGGGTGACAGATACGCAGTATTTT.

This clonotype was detected a few times. V usage is TRBV9 and J usage is TRBJ2-1; TRBD2 matches 10 bases. The CDR3 spans 19 residues. Trimming took 6 bases from V and 2 from J; bases not matched to a gene: 17. The germline CDR1 and CDR2 sequences are SGDLS and YYNGEE. The CDR3 sequence is CASTPRGTSGVPAYNEQFF. The CDR3 region has the DNA TGTGCCAGCACCCCAAGGGGTACTAGCGGGGTCCCCGCCTACAATGAGCAGTTCTTC.

This clonotype was found many times. The chain joins TRBV7-3 to TRBJ2-3; D is undetermined. Looked up from germline, CDR1 is SGHTA and CDR2 is FQGTGA. The V end was cut by 0 bases, the J end by 5 bases, with 3 bases between. This CDR3 spans 12 amino acids. This CDR3 reads CASSLTGDTQYF. The DNA for the CDR3 is TGTGCCAGCAGCTTAACGGGAGATACGCAGTATTTT.